The 20 T cell receptor beta chains listed next were all sequenced from one sample in a study of a mutant IDH1 vaccine in newly diagnosed glioma. Using immunoSEQ multiplex PCR, the repertoire was profiled, and TCRdb retains in-frame clones only, with some absent. Of under 60,000 clones listed, approximately 80% are singletons. The sample's time point: week 47, end of study. Every vaccination contained 300 ug of the mutant IDH1 20-mer peptide and was paired with topical imiquimod. For these receptors, no antigen is known. Material: PBMCs, obtained from a glioma patient whose treatment included an IDH1 peptide vaccine. Receptors originate from a woman in her 40s with glioma. Some clones in this sample may be carry-over from other donors' samples.

A few counts support this clone. This chain links TRBV30 with TRBJ1-5; TRBD1 might be the D (6 bases). V shed 2 bases and J shed 5 bases, with 10 bases lying between them. This CDR3 has 13 residues. Germline CDR1 and CDR2: GTSNPN and SVGIG (reference sequence). CDR3 in DNA: TGTGCCTGGAGTTGGGGGGCCGATCAGCCCCAGCATTTT. The encoded protein is CAWSWGADQPQHF.

The chain uses TRBV2 and TRBJ1-5; D remains ambiguous. In germline, CDR1 is SNHLY, CDR2 FYNNEI. The ends were cut back, 5 bases at V and 10 bases at J, with 15 bases in the middle. The CDR3 has 13 amino acids. The CDR3 is CASSPLIGRPQHF. Written as DNA, the CDR3 is TGTGCCAGCAGTCCTTTAATTGGTAGACCCCAGCATTTT. Drawing the rest from reference TRBV2 and TRBJ1-5, the complete variable domain is EPEVTQTPSHQVTQMGQEVILRCVPISNHLYFYWYRQILGQKVEFLVSFYNNEISEKSEIFDDQFSVERPDGSNFTLKIRSTKLEDSAMYFCASSPLIGRPQHFGDGTRLSIL.

The CDR3 DNA reads TGTGCCAGCATCCCAATGAAGAACTATGAGTATTATGGCTACACCTTC. It translates to CASIPMKNYEYYGYTF. The chain carries TRBV5-6 and TRBJ1-2; no clear D gene. Trimming pared 6 bases from V and 5 bases from J, leaving 23 bases between. The CDR3 is 16 amino acids. Germline V CDR1 and CDR2: SGHDT, YYEEEE.

This rearrangement joins TRBV5-1 to TRBJ2-7; 8 bases match TRBD1. The J segment lost 5 bases and the V segment lost 5 bases, leaving 6 bases of the junction unmatched. The CDR3 has 13 amino acids. Germline V gene data show CDR1 as SGHRS and CDR2 as YFSETQ. The CDR3 loop reads CASSEQGDDEQYF. The CDR3 DNA is TGCGCCAGCAGTGAACAGGGGGACGACGAGCAGTACTTC.

The chain links TRBV6-5 to TRBJ1-2; D is undetermined. The length of the CDR3 is 13 residues. Deletions cut 3 bases from V and 6 bases from J, with 11 bases between. Germline CDR1 MNHEY, CDR2 SVGAGI. Written as DNA, the CDR3 is TGTGCCAGCAGTTATTGGGCCTTCGATGGCTACACCTTC. It is translated as CASSYWAFDGYTF.

The chain carries TRBV27 and TRBJ1-1, with a tentative D call TRBD1 (5 bases). The ends were cut back, 1 base at V and 1 base at J, with 7 bases in the middle. This CDR3 has 14 amino acids. Germline CDR1 is MNHEY and CDR2 is SMNVEV (reference sequence). CDR3 residues: CASSLWGGNTEAFF. CDR3 in DNA: TGTGCCAGCAGTTTATGGGGGGGGAACACTGAAGCTTTCTTT.

The chain couples TRBV6-1 to TRBJ2-5; the match to TRBD1 covers 8 bases. The V and J ends lost 10 bases and 5 bases, in that order; junction bases with no gene match: 15. The CDR3 is 15 amino acids. CDR1 and CDR2 from the germline V gene are MNHNS and SASEGT. The chain's CDR3 is CATNTDRVDGETQYF. CDR3 bases: TGTGCCACCAATACGGACAGGGTCGATGGGGAGACCCAGTACTTC.

This clone turned up a few times. The chain joins TRBV28 to TRBJ2-7; D tentatively reads TRBD1 or TRBD2 (6 bases each). The CDR3 runs 14 residues. In germline, CDR1 is MDHEN, CDR2 SYDVKM. Deletions cut 0 bases from V and 4 bases from J, with 10 bases between. The CDR3 region has the DNA TGTGCCAGCAGTTTATGGGGGGGCAAGTACGAGCAGTACTTC. Amino acids: CASSLWGGKYEQYF.

V is TRBV9 and J is TRBJ1-2, with no clear D. Trimming took 1 base from V and 2 from J, leaving 12 bases between them. The CDR3 totals 15 residues. CDR1 is SGDLS, CDR2 YYNGEE, per germline. DNA for the CDR3: TGTGCCAGCAGCGTAAACATGGGCTTAAACTATGGCTACACCTTC. This encodes CASSVNMGLNYGYTF.

J is TRBJ2-7 and V is TRBV5-4, with 7 bases identical to TRBD1. J gave up 1 base and V 4 bases, and 8 bases lay outside the gene matches. This CDR3 comprises 15 residues. CDR1 and CDR2 (germline): SGHNT, YYREEE (reference sequence). CDR3 DNA: TGTGCCAGCAGCCCCTCAACAGGGGAATCCTACGAGCAGTACTTC. As protein: CASSPSTGESYEQYF.

The chain has TRBV14 and TRBJ2-7, with 10 bases aligning to TRBD2. The length of the CDR3 is 14 residues. The J segment lost 0 bases and the V segment lost 4 bases, leaving 0 bases of the junction unmatched. CDR1 and CDR2 (germline): SGHDN, FVKESK. The CDR3 DNA reads TGTGCCAGCAGCCCTAGCGGGAGCTCCTACGAGCAGTACTTC. The encoded protein is CASSPSGSSYEQYF.

The V gene is TRBV6-6, the J gene TRBJ1-2, with D hard to call. The CDR3 has 11 amino acids. Germline CDR1 reads MNHNY; CDR2 reads SVGAGI (reference sequence). V shed 2 bases and J shed 8 bases, with 6 bases lying between them. CDR3 coding DNA: TGTGCCAGCAGTTACGTTGGGGGCTACACCTTC. This gives the protein CASSYVGGYTF.

J is TRBJ1-5 and V is TRBV7-6; D is possibly TRBD1 (6 bases). The CDR3 runs 18 residues. Germline V gene sequence: CDR1 SGHVS, CDR2 FNYEAQ. The V end lost 5 bases, the J end lost 1 base, and 21 bases lay between the germline ends. The CDR3 DNA sequence: TGTGCCAGCAGCCCCTCCTGGGGGGGCCCATCGAGCAATCAGCCCCAGCATTTT. This encodes CASSPSWGGPSSNQPQHF. The full variable domain, in which reference TRBV7-6 and TRBJ1-5 provide the parts outside the CDR3, is GAGVSQSPRYKVTKRGQDVALRCDPISGHVSLYWYRQALGQGPEFLTYFNYEAQQDKSGLPNDRFSAERPEGSISTLTIQRTEQRDSAMYRCASSPSWGGPSSNQPQHFGDGTRLSIL.

This clone was detected a few times. The rearrangement joins TRBV9 to TRBJ1-2, with D hard to call. Germline CDR1 and CDR2: SGDLS and YYNGEE. The CDR3 has 14 amino acids. V lost 0 bases, J lost 2 bases, and 8 bases lay in between. The CDR3 DNA reads as TGTGCCAGCAGCGTAGTCCCAGGAAACTATGGCTACACCTTC. Translation: CASSVVPGNYGYTF.

The chain's CDR3 is CAWSRPGVIPEAFF. The CDR3 nucleotides are TGTGCCTGGAGTCGCCCCGGGGTTATCCCTGAAGCTTTCTTT. The rearrangement links TRBV30 to TRBJ1-1; D is uncertain. CDR3 length: 14 amino acids. Germline CDR1 GTSNPN, CDR2 SVGIG (reference sequence). Deletions cut 2 bases from V and 6 bases from J, with 16 bases between.

The chain recombines TRBV12-5 with TRBJ1-3; the match to TRBD1 covers 7 bases. Germline assignment: CDR1 LGHNT and CDR2 FRNRAP. This CDR3 has 16 residues. V dropped 0 bases and J dropped 2; count of bases not matched to a gene: 4. CDR3 DNA: TGTGCTAGTGGTTTGGTGGTTGGGACAGCTGGAAACACCATATATTTT. Its translation: CASGLVVGTAGNTIYF.

The rearrangement links TRBV27 to TRBJ2-7, with D possibly matching TRBD1 (6 bases). V was cut by 5 bases and J by 4 bases, with 15 bases left in between. Looked up from germline, CDR1 is MNHEY and CDR2 is SMNVEV (reference sequence). CDR3 size: 14 residues. The CDR3 sequence: CASSLGQGLYEQYF. DNA of the CDR3: TGTGCCAGCAGTCTCGGGCAGGGGTTGTACGAGCAGTACTTC.

The rearrangement joins TRBV19 to TRBJ2-7, with 9 bases fitting TRBD1. The CDR3 totals 14 residues. V shed 7 bases and J 3 bases; nucleotides not matched to a gene: 7. Germline values: CDR1 LNHDA, CDR2 SQIVND (reference sequence). CDR3 in DNA: TGTGCCAGTACCCCGGGACAGGGCTACTACGAGCAGTACTTC. Translation gives CASTPGQGYYEQYF.

There are a few counts of this clone. The chain has TRBV7-9 and TRBJ2-1; D possibly matches TRBD1 or TRBD2 (6 bases each). The germline V gene has CDR1 SEHNR and CDR2 FQNEAQ (reference sequence). V lost 4 bases and J lost 0, with 10 bases in between. CDR3 length: 15 residues. In nucleotides, the CDR3 is TGTGCCAGCAGCTCCGAGGGGGGCTCCTACAATGAGCAGTTCTTC. Translated, it gives CASSSEGGSYNEQFF.

The chain combines TRBV7-9 with TRBJ2-3; D call uncertain. V lost 5 bases and J 3 bases, leaving 3 bases between the germline ends. Germline loops: CDR1 SEHNR, CDR2 FQNEAQ (reference sequence). This CDR3 has 11 residues. The CDR3 bases are TGTGCCAGCAGCCCTACAGATACGCAGTATTTT. This codes for CASSPTDTQYF.